The TCR beta chain described here comes from a study of blood T cell repertoires in COVID-19. The wider study: Sample material is recorded as cDNA or gDNA derived from T cells, B-cell-depleted T cells, or PBMCs.

There are 13 residues in the CDR3. The germline CDR1 and CDR2 sequences are MNHEY and SVGEGT. V lost 6 bases, J lost 10 bases, and 9 bases stayed unmatched. Method: immunoSEQ multiplex PCR; TCRdb's copy keeps in-frame clones and lacks some. The table has 300,000 to 350,000 clones, 87% seen once. Those who participated ranged in age from roughly 18 to 89 years and resided in about two dozen US areas. Researchers sorted participants into cohorts using their self-reported clinical history. Symptom resolution, clearance, or two negative PCRs marked the recovered donors of Cohort 3. This chain connects TRBV6-2 or TRBV6-3 to TRBJ2-1; TRBD2 aligns across 7 bases. The sample was PBMCs or T cells enriched from blood (not recorded which). The receptor's source is a woman aged 25-40 years who had recovered from COVID-19. DNA for the CDR3: TGTGCCAGCAGCCGGACTAGTTCGGGGGAGCAGTTCTTC. Translated, it gives CASSRTSSGEQFF.